The clone carrying this TCR beta chain has just a few counts. The source of the sample is a study of blood T cell repertoires in COVID-19. Study background: Italy, Spain and the United States were the sources of the convalescent and acute COVID-19 samples. PBMCs, B-cell-depleted T cells, or T cells were the source of the cDNA or gDNA that made up the material.

Authors' data handling: Reference gene primer amplification gave estimated nucleated cell counts. Sequencing was performed with immunoSEQ multiplex PCR; in TCRdb, only in-frame clones are kept and a portion is missing. For V, J and clone size, that table is used; D and trimming come from the DNA. The sample lists some 60,000 clones; about three quarters were seen once. Looked up from germline, CDR1 is MNHEY and CDR2 is SVGAGI. CDR3 length: 13 amino acids. Trimming took 6 bases from V and 4 from J; bases not matched to a gene: 2. This chain connects TRBV6-5 to TRBJ2-1, with 8 bases fitting TRBD1. The receptor was derived from a man aged 30 to 39 with COVID-19, enrolled during active disease. Sequenced: peripheral blood. Here the CDR3 reads CASRDRAYNEQFF. CDR3 sequence (DNA): TGTGCCAGCAGGGACAGGGCTTACAATGAGCAGTTCTTC.